This TCR beta chain was sequenced during a study of a mutant IDH1 vaccine in newly diagnosed glioma. The overall study: The first vaccination came 4-6 weeks after radiotherapy alone, or with temozolomide cycles.

The time point here: week 11, during vaccination. Mutant IDH1 20-mer peptide, at 300 ug, made up each vaccine dose, with topical imiquimod. Only in-frame clones appear in the TCRdb table, and some are missing; sequencing was by immunoSEQ multiplex PCR. The data contain 35,000 to 45,000 clones, 80% of them singletons. Concerning this clone: What it binds is unknown.

The sequence derives from a woman aged 25 to 39 with glioma. Some clones in this sample may be carry-over from other donors' samples. The sample here was peripheral blood mononuclear cells (PBMCs), taken from a glioma patient whose treatment included an IDH1 peptide vaccine.

CDR3 amino acids: CASSYQTGVVTEAFF. The CDR3 coding sequence is TGCGCCAGCAGCTACCAAACAGGGGTTGTCACTGAAGCTTTCTTT. The V call is TRBV5-1, the J call TRBJ1-1; 7 bases agree with TRBD1. Germline lookup yields CDR1 SGHRS and CDR2 YFSETQ. The V gene end was trimmed by 3 bases and the J gene end by 4 bases; junction bases not matched to a gene: 9. This CDR3 has 15 residues. The full variable domain, in which reference TRBV5-1 and TRBJ1-1 provide the parts outside the CDR3, is KAGVTQTPRYLIKTRGQQVTLSCSPISGHRSVSWYQQTPGQGLQFLFEYFSETQRNKGNFPGRFSGRQFSNSRSEMNVSTLELGDSALYLCASSYQTGVVTEAFFGQGTRLTVV.